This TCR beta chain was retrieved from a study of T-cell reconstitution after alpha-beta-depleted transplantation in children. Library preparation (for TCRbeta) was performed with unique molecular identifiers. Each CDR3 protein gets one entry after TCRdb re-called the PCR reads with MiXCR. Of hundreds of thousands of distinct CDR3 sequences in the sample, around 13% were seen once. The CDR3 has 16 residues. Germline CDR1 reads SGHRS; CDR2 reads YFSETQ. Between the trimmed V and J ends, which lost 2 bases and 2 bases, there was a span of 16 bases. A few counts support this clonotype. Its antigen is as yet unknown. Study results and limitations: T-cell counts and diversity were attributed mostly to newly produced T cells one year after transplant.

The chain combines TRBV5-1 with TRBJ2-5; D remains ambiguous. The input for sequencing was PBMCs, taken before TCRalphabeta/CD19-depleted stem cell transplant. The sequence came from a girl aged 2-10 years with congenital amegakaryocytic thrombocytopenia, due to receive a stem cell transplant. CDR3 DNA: TGCGCCAGCAGCTTACTGGCGGCCAACCAACAAGAGACCCAGTACTTC. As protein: CASSLLAANQQETQYF.